These 19 T cell receptor beta chains came from one sample sequenced in a study of cytomegalovirus exposure and HLA in healthy donors. Vbeta (60) and Jbeta (13) primers were used in the PCR. Generated by immunoSEQ multiplex PCR, the TCRdb table keeps only in-frame clones and is missing some. Here the sample spans about 130,000 clones, 75% to 85% being singletons. The sequenced sample consisted of PBMCs. Receptors were obtained from a man aged 25-40 years in good health and CMV-seropositive.

The J gene is TRBJ1-2, the V gene TRBV10-3; D unclear. The CDR3 is 12 amino acids. Deletions cut 5 bases from V and 3 bases from J, with 7 bases between. Germline V gene sequence: CDR1 ENHRY, CDR2 SYGVKD. The CDR3 sequence is CAISRVDYGYTF. The CDR3 DNA follows: TGTGCCATCAGTCGAGTGGACTATGGCTACACCTTC.

The chain combines TRBV14 with TRBJ2-4; 11 nucleotides align to TRBD2. After removal of 0 bases from V and 0 bases from J, the junction contained 7 bases not matched to a gene. Per germline, CDR1 SGHDN and CDR2 FVKESK. The CDR3 spans 19 residues. The CDR3 nucleotides read TGTGCCAGCAGCCAAGATATTTTGGGGACTAGCGGAGCCAAAAACATTCAGTACTTC. Translation: CASSQDILGTSGAKNIQYF.

The genes are TRBV6-5 and TRBJ2-4; D is uncertain. The CDR3 sequence is 16 residues long. The germline gives CDR1 MNHEY, CDR2 SVGAGI. Trimming pared 0 bases from V and 4 bases from J, leaving 13 bases between. The CDR3 loop reads CASSYSKQSLKNIQYF. CDR3 DNA sequence: TGTGCCAGCAGTTACTCGAAACAGAGCTTAAAAAACATTCAGTACTTC.

In its sample, this clone was seen a few times. The chain has TRBV29-1 and TRBJ2-7; D is unclear. The length of the CDR3 is 14 residues. V shed 4 bases and J shed 2 bases, with 15 bases lying between them. The V gene's germline CDR1 is SQVTM and CDR2 ANQGSEA. The CDR3 loop is CSVVPGLKAYEQYF. CDR3 in DNA: TGCAGCGTTGTGCCGGGTCTCAAAGCCTACGAGCAGTACTTC.

This clone was counted between two and nine times. The chain joins TRBV10-3 to TRBJ2-7; D might be TRBD1 (6 bases). This CDR3 has 15 residues. Between the trimmed V and J ends, which lost 0 bases and 0 bases, there was a span of 9 bases. The germline V gene has CDR1 ENHRY and CDR2 SYGVKD. As DNA, the CDR3 is TGTGCCATCAGTGAGTCTGACAGGACCTCCTACGAGCAGTACTTC. This gives the protein CAISESDRTSYEQYF.

The J gene is TRBJ1-6, the V gene TRBV23-1; 10 nucleotides match TRBD1. TRBV23-1 carries the ORF label, with uncertain function. With 6 bases clipped from V and 0 bases from J, the junction kept 5 bases outside the gene matches. The CDR3 consists of 17 residues. The CDR3 bases are TGCGCCAGCAGCCGGGACAGGGGCAGCTCCTATAATTCACCCCTCCACTTT. Encoded protein: CASSRDRGSSYNSPLHF.

This rearrangement joins TRBV20-1 to TRBJ1-1, with a possible D match to TRBD1 (5 bases). The CDR3 consists of 11 residues. Germline lookup yields CDR1 DFQATT and CDR2 SNEGSKA (reference sequence). CDR3: CRAGRGTEAFF. The DNA of the CDR3 is TGCAGGGCGGGGAGGGGCACTGAAGCTTTCTTT.

The chain employs TRBV6-5 and TRBJ2-1; D remains ambiguous. This CDR3 comprises 11 residues. Trimming cost V 2 bases and J 6 bases, with 2 bases left between them. Germline assignment: CDR1 MNHEY and CDR2 SVGAGI. The CDR3 coding sequence is TGTGCCAGCAGTTACCTCAATGAGCAGTTCTTC. Protein product: CASSYLNEQFF.

The J gene is TRBJ1-6, the V gene TRBV5-1; the match to TRBD1 covers 9 bases. Looked up from germline, CDR1 is SGHRS and CDR2 is YFSETQ. With 4 bases clipped from V and 0 bases from J, the junction kept 5 bases outside the gene matches. The CDR3 sequence is 17 residues long. Here the CDR3 reads CASSLGQGHSYNSPLHF. CDR3 DNA sequence: TGCGCCAGCAGCCTGGGACAGGGACACTCCTATAATTCACCCCTCCACTTT.

The gene calls are TRBV5-1 and TRBJ2-1; 8 bases align to TRBD2. J was trimmed by 8 bases and V by 5 bases; bases with no gene match: 9. The CDR3 length is 14 residues. From germline, CDR1 is SGHRS and CDR2 YFSETQ. CDR3 sequence: CASSMRGDLDEQFF. CDR3 sequence (DNA): TGCGCCAGCAGTATGCGGGGGGATTTGGATGAGCAGTTCTTC.

The chain uses TRBV6-4 and TRBJ1-4; weak D call: TRBD1 (5 bases). V lost 3 bases, J lost 8 bases, and 10 bases lay in between. The CDR3 loop spans 13 amino acids. CDR1 is MRHNA and CDR2 is SNTAGT in the germline V gene. The CDR3 DNA is TGTGCCAGCAGTGAGAGGGAGGGGGAAAAACTGTTTTTT. This sequence encodes CASSEREGEKLFF.

J is TRBJ1-5 and V is TRBV4-1, with 9 bases fitting TRBD1. Germline V gives CDR1 MGHRA, CDR2 YSYEKL. Germline trimming cut 4 bases from V and 5 bases from J; bases unmatched to any gene: 3. The CDR3 is made up of 14 amino acids. The CDR3 is CASSPTGGDQPQHF. DNA for the CDR3: TGCGCCAGCAGCCCTACAGGGGGCGATCAGCCCCAGCATTTT.

Points on this clone: The limits of the CDR3 on the DNA are not certain, so only TCRdb's listed CDR3 is given. The chain couples TRBV6-6 to TRBJ2-3; TRBD1 is the table's D call, not checked against the DNA. CDR1 is MNHNY, CDR2 SVGAGI, per germline (reference sequence). The length of the CDR3 is 14 amino acids, counting both ends. CDR3 protein: CASILDRGADTQYF.

The chain carries TRBV7-8 and TRBJ1-6, with 8 nucleotides matching TRBD1. Germline CDR1 and CDR2: SGHVS and FQNEAQ. V lost 0 bases, J lost 3 bases, and 1 base stayed unmatched. The CDR3 has 16 residues. CDR3 sequence (DNA): TGTGCCAGCAGCTTAGCGGGGACAGGCTATAATTCACCCCTCCACTTT. This gives the protein CASSLAGTGYNSPLHF.

The chain couples TRBV5-1 to TRBJ1-1, with a tentative D call TRBD1 (6 bases). V gave up 4 bases and J gave up 5 bases, with 15 bases separating them. Looked up from germline, CDR1 is SGHRS and CDR2 is YFSETQ. The CDR3 runs to 14 residues. CDR3 in amino acids: CASSIGTFGTEAFF. In DNA, the CDR3 is TGCGCCAGCAGCATAGGGACATTTGGAACTGAAGCTTTCTTT.

This sequence joins TRBV11-3 and TRBJ2-3; tentatively, D is TRBD2 (5 bases). Germline lookup yields CDR1 SGHNT and CDR2 YENEEA. V lost 5 bases and J 8 bases, leaving 11 bases between the germline ends. The CDR3 totals 12 residues. The CDR3 DNA sequence: TGTGCCAGCAGCGCACTAGGCGGTACGCAGTATTTT. Translation gives CASSALGGTQYF.

The chain links TRBV7-9 to TRBJ1-1; a weak D match, TRBD1 (5 bases). In germline, CDR1 is SEHNR, CDR2 FQNEAQ (reference sequence). The CDR3 extends over 14 amino acids. V dropped 2 bases and J dropped 3 bases, with 10 bases sitting between them. CDR3 coding DNA: TGTGCCAGCAGCTTATACAGGCTAGACACTGAAGCTTTCTTT. Translation gives CASSLYRLDTEAFF.

The CDR3 region has the DNA TGTGCCAGTAGTCTCCTTAAGGGGCACGACTATGGCTACACCTTC. Translation: CASSLLKGHDYGYTF. The rearrangement uses TRBV19 and TRBJ1-2, with a possible D match to TRBD1 (5 bases). This CDR3 is built from 15 residues. The ends were cut back, 5 bases at V and 3 bases at J, with 16 bases in the middle. Germline loops: CDR1 LNHDA, CDR2 SQIVND (reference sequence).

The chain carries TRBV27 and TRBJ2-3; 16 positions match TRBD2. J lost 5 bases, V lost 5 bases, and 7 bases had no gene match. CDR1 and CDR2 from the germline V gene are MNHEY and SMNVEV (reference sequence). This CDR3 is 17 amino acids long. CDR3 in amino acids: CASSGTSGGAGVDTQYF. In DNA form, the CDR3 reads TGTGCCAGCAGTGGGACTAGCGGGGGGGCCGGAGTAGATACGCAGTATTTT.